The clone carrying this T cell receptor (beta chain) was observed a few times. The antigen remains unidentified. The sample belongs to a study of PD-L1 blockade in urothelial cancer. Across the whole study: Patients commenced atezolizumab at some point between 2014 and 2016, and it was given at 1,200 mg intravenously every 3 weeks. Before enrollment, 0 to 3 chemotherapy regimens had been given to patients. The study, taken as a whole, reports: At 3 weeks on treatment, tumor-associated clones expanded more with durable benefit.

V lost 5 bases and J lost 5, with 9 bases in between. Looked up from germline, CDR1 is SGHTA and CDR2 is FQGNSA. This CDR3 contains 13 residues. The time point here: pretreatment peripheral blood. Clones were sequenced by immunoSEQ multiplex PCR, and TCRdb holds only the in-frame ones, with some missing. The data contain roughly 43,000 clones, 70% to 90% of them seen just once; the ten biggest clones take up roughly 15%. The sequences come from PBMCs, collected around atezolizumab (anti-PD-L1) treatment. This chain joins TRBV7-2 and TRBJ2-2; possible D gene TRBD1, 5 bases. The sequence was obtained from a man aged 60-69 years with urothelial cancer. The CDR3, as DNA: TGTGCCAGCAGCCCCCCAGGGACCGGGGAGCTGTTTTTT. Translation gives CASSPPGTGELFF.